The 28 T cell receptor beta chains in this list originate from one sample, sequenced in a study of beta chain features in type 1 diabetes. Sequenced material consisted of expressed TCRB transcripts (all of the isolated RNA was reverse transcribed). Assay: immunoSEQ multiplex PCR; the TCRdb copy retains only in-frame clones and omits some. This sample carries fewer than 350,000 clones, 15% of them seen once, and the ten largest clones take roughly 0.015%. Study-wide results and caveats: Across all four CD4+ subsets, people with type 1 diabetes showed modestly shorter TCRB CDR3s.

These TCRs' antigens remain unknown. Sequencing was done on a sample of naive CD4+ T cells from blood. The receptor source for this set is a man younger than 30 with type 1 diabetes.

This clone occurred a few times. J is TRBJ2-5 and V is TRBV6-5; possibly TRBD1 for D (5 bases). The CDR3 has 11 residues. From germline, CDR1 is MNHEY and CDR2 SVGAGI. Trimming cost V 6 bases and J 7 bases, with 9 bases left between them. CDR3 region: CASSQGRTQYF. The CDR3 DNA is TGTGCCAGCAGCCAGGGCAGGACCCAGTACTTC.

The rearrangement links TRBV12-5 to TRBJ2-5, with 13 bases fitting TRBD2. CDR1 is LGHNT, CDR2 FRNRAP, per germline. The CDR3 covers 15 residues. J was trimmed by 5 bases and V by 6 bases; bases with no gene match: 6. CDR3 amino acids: CASGRGLAGDETQYF. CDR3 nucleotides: TGTGCTAGTGGCCGAGGACTAGCGGGGGATGAGACCCAGTACTTC.

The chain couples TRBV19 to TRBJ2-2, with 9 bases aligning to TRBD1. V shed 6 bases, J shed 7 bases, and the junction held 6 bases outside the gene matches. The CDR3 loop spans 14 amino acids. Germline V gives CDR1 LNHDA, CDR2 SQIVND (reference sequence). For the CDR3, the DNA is TGTGCCAGTAGCCAACAGGGGGCCGGCGGGGAGCTGTTTTTT. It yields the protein CASSQQGAGGELFF.

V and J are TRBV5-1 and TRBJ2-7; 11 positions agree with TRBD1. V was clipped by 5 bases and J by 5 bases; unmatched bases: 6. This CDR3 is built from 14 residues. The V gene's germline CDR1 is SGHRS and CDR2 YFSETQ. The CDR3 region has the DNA TGCGCCAGCAGACCGGGACAGGGGGGTCACGAGCAGTACTTC. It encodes CASRPGQGGHEQYF.

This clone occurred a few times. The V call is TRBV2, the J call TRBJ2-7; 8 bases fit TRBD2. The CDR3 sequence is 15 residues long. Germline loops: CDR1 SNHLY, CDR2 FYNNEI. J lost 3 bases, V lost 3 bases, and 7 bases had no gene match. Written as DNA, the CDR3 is TGTGCCAGCAGTGAGGCGGTAGCGGGAAACTACGAGCAGTACTTC. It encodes CASSEAVAGNYEQYF.

The CDR3 DNA sequence: TGCGCCAGCAGTCAAACGCGGGGGTTTCGTGGCTACACCTTC. This sequence encodes CASSQTRGFRGYTF. The chain carries TRBV4-3 and TRBJ1-2; maybe TRBD1 (5 bases). The germline CDR1 and CDR2 sequences are LGHNA and YSLEER. The length of the CDR3 is 14 residues. The V end was cut by 6 bases, the J end by 7 bases, with 18 bases between.

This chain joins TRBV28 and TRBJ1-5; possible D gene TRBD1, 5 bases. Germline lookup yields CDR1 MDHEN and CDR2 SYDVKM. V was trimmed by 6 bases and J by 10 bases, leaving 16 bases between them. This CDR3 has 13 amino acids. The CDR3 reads CASRNIGASPQHF. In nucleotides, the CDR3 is TGTGCCAGCAGAAACATAGGGGCTTCACCCCAGCATTTT.

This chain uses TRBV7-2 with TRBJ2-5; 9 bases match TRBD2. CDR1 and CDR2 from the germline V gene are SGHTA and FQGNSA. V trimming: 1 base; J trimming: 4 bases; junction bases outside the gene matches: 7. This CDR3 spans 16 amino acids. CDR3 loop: CASSLVAGGLGETQYF. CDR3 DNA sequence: TGTGCCAGCAGCTTAGTGGCGGGGGGGCTCGGAGAGACCCAGTACTTC.

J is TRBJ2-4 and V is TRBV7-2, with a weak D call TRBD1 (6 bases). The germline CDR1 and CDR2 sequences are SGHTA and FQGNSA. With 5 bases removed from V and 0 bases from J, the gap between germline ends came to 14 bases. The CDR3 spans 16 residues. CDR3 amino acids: CASSPEDRLAKNIQYF. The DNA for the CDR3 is TGTGCCAGCAGCCCCGAGGACAGACTAGCCAAAAACATTCAGTACTTC.

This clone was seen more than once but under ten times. CDR3 coding DNA: TGCGCCAGCAGCCCTGGTAGCTCCTACAATGAGCAGTTCTTC. As protein: CASSPGSSYNEQFF. The V and J genes are TRBV10-2 and TRBJ2-1; D ambiguous. The CDR3 totals 14 residues. Per germline, CDR1 WSHSY and CDR2 SAAADI. V shed 6 bases and J shed 0 bases, with 9 bases lying between them.

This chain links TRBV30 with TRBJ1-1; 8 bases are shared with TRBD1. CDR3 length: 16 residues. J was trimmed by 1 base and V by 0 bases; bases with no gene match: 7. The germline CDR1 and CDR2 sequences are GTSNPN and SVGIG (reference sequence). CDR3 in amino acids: CAWSVWTGLGNTEAFF. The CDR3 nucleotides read TGTGCCTGGAGTGTTTGGACAGGGCTAGGGAACACTGAAGCTTTCTTT.

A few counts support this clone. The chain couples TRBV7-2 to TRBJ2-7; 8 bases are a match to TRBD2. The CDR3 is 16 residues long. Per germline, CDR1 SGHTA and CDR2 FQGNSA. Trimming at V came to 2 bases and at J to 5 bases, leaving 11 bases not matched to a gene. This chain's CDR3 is CASSLPYWREDHEQYF. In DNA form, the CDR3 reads TGTGCCAGCAGCTTACCCTACTGGCGGGAGGACCACGAGCAGTACTTC.

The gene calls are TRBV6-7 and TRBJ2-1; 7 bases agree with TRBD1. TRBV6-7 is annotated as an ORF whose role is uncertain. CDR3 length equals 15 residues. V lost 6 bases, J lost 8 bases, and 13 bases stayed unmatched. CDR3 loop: CASSTRDRENDEQFF. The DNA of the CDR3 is TGTGCCAGCAGCACTAGAGACAGGGAGAACGATGAGCAGTTCTTC.

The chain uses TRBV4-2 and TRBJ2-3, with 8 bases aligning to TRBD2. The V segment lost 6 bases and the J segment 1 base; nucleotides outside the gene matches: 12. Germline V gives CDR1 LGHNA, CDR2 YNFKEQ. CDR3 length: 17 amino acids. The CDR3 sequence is CASSRVPGLGGTDTQYF. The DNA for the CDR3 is TGTGCCAGCAGTCGCGTTCCGGGACTAGGTGGCACAGATACGCAGTATTTT.

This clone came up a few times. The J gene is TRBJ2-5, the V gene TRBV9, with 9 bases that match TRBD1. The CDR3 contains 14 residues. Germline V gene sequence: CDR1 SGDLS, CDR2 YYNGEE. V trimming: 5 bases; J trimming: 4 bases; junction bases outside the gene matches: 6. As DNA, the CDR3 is TGTGCCAGCAGGTCTACAGGGGGCGGAGAGACCCAGTACTTC. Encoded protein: CASRSTGGGETQYF.

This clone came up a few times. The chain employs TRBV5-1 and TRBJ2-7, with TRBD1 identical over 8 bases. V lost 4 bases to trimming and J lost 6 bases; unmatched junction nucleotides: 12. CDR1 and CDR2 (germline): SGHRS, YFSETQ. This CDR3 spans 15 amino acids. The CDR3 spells CASSPMPGGEGEQYF. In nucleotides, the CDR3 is TGCGCCAGCAGCCCAATGCCAGGGGGCGAGGGCGAGCAGTACTTC.

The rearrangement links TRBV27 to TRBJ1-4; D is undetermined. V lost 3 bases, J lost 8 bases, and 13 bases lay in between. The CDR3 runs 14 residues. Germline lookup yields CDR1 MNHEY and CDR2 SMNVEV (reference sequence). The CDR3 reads CASSFRRSGEKLFF. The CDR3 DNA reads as TGTGCCAGCAGTTTTCGGAGGTCGGGGGAAAAACTGTTTTTT. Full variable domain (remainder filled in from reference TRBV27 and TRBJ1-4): EAQVTQNPRYLITVTGKKLTVTCSQNMNHEYMSWYRQDPGLGLRQIYYSMNVEVTDKGDVPEGYKVSRKEKRNFPLILESPSPNQTSLYFCASSFRRSGEKLFFGSGTQLSVL.

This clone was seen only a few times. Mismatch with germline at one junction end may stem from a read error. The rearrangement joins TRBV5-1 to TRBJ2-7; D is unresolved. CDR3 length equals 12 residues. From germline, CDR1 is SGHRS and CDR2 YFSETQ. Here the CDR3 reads CASSLDIGALVF. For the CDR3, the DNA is TGCGCCAGCAGCTTGGACATAGGAGCCTTGGTGTTC.

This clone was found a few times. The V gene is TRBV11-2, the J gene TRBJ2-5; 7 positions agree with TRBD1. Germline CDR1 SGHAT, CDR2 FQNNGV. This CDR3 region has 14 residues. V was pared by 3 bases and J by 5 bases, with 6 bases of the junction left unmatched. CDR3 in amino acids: CASSFVRRGETQYF. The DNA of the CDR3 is TGTGCCAGCAGCTTCGTACGCAGGGGGGAGACCCAGTACTTC. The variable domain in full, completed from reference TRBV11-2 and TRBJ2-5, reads EAGVAQSPRYKIIEKRQSVAFWCNPISGHATLYWYQQILGQGPKLLIQFQNNGVVDDSQLPKDRFSAERLKGVDSTLKIQPAKLEDSAVYLCASSFVRRGETQYFGPGTRLLVL.

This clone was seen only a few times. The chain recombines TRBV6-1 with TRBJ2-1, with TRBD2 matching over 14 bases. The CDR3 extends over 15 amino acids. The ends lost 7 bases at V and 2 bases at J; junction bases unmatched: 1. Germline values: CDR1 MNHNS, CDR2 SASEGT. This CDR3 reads CASTGLAGAYNEQFF. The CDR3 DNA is TGTGCCAGCACGGGACTAGCGGGAGCCTACAATGAGCAGTTCTTC.

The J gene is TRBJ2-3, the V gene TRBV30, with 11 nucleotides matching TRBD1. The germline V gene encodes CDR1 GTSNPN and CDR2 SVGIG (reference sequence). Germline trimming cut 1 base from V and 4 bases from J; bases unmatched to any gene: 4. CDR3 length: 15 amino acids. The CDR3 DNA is TGTGCCTGGAGTGCCGGGACAGGGGGAGCAGATACGCAGTATTTT. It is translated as CAWSAGTGGADTQYF.

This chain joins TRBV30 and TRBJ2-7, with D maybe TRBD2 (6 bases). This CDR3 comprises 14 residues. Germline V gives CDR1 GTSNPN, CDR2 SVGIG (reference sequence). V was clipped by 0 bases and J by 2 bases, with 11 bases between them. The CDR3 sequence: CAWSVSGLPYEQYF. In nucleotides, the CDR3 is TGTGCCTGGAGTGTAAGCGGACTACCCTACGAGCAGTACTTC.

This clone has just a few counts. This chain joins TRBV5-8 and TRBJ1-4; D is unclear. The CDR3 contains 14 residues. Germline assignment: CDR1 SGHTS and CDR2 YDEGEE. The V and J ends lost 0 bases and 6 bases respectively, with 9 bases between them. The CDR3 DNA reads TGTGCCAGCAGCTTGGAGCCATCGGATGAAAAACTGTTTTTT. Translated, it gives CASSLEPSDEKLFF.

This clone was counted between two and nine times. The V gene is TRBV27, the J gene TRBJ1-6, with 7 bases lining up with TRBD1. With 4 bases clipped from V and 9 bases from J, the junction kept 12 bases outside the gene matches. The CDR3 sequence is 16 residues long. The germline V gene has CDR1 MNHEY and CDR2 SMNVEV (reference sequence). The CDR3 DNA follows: TGTGCCAGCAGTTCGGAAGGGGGCTTTCGCGGTTCACCCCTCCACTTT. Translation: CASSSEGGFRGSPLHF.

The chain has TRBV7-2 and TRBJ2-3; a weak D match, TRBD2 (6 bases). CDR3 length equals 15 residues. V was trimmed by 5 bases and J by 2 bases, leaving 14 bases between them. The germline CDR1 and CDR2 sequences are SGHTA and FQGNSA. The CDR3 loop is CASSPEGLYTDTQYF. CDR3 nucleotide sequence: TGTGCCAGCAGCCCAGAGGGACTTTACACAGATACGCAGTATTTT.

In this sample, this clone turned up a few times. CDR3: CASSRMPGKGYEQYF. CDR3 in DNA: TGTGCCAGCAGCCGAATGCCAGGGAAGGGTTACGAGCAGTACTTC. J is TRBJ2-7 and V is TRBV6-5, with D possibly being TRBD1 (5 bases). Germline loops: CDR1 MNHEY, CDR2 SVGAGI. The CDR3 length is 15 residues. The V end was cut by 6 bases, the J end by 4 bases, with 19 bases between.

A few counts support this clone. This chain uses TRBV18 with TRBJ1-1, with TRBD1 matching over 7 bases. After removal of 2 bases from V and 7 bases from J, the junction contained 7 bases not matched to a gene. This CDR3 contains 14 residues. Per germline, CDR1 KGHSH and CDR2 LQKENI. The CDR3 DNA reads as TGTGCCAGCTCACCAGGACAGGTTAGGTTTGAAGCTTTCTTT. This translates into CASSPGQVRFEAFF.

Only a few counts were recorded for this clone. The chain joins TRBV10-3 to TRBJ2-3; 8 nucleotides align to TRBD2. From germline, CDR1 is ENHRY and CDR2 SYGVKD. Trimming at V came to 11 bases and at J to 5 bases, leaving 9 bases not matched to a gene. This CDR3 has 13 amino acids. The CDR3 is CAANTRGGDTQYF. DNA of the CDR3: TGTGCCGCCAACACACGGGGGGGAGATACGCAGTATTTT.